Sequencing of this TCR beta chain was carried out in a study of cytomegalovirus exposure and HLA in healthy donors. The PCR made use of 60 Vbeta and 13 Jbeta primers. Sequencing used immunoSEQ multiplex PCR; TCRdb keeps in-frame clones, though not all of them. The sample has about 150,000 clones; approximately 80% are singletons. Broader study findings: Some TCR beta chains (over 150 of them) were listed as cytomegalovirus-associated. With later analysis, a missense DCLRE1C variant became linked to TCR beta V- and J-gene trimming. It was reported in a later analysis that an Asian-associated ancestry cluster showed fewer N-insertions than the approximately 670-donor mean. Most TCR sequences were rare, but some public TCRs occurred in many donors.

CDR3 length: 14 amino acids. Germline CDR1 is LNHDA and CDR2 is SQIVND (reference sequence). Trimming cost V 7 bases and J 11 bases; bases outside gene matches: 14. As concerns this clone: Its antigen remains unknown.

This sequence joins TRBV19 and TRBJ1-1, with TRBD1 identical over 9 bases. This clonotype originated in a woman aged 40 to 49 in good health and CMV-seropositive. Specimen: PBMCs. CDR3 residues: CASIGAQGAKVAFF. DNA of the CDR3: TGTGCCAGTATTGGGGCACAGGGGGCGAAGGTTGCTTTCTTT.